The clone carrying this T cell receptor (beta chain) was counted between two and nine times. Its antigen is as yet unknown. The CDR3 extends over 15 amino acids. With 3 bases clipped from V and 3 bases from J, the junction kept 7 bases outside the gene matches. Germline V CDR1 and CDR2: KGHSH, LQKENI. The PCR was carried out with 60 Vbeta primers and 13 Jbeta primers. Produced via immunoSEQ multiplex PCR; TCRdb's table is partial and in-frame only. The data contain more than 110,000 clones, around four fifths of them singletons. This entry is derived from a study of cytomegalovirus exposure and HLA in healthy donors. Study details: Out of 150 million to 200 million T cells, an earlier analysis found 117 million unique TCR beta sequences in total. General observations from the study: Later analysis demonstrated an association between a missense DCLRE1C variant and TCR beta V- and J-gene trimming.

Sequenced material: PBMCs. The V gene is TRBV18, the J gene TRBJ1-1; TRBD1 matches 7 bases. The sequence came from a man aged 25 to 45 in good health and CMV-seronegative. Here the CDR3 reads CASSPRTGGYTEAFF. CDR3 bases: TGTGCCAGCTCACCCCGGACAGGAGGGTACACTGAAGCTTTCTTT.